Below are 13 T cell receptor beta chains sequenced from a single sample in a study of T cell responses to AZD1222 COVID-19 vaccine. This table comes from immunoSEQ multiplex PCR, and its TCRdb copy is limited to in-frame clones, with some not included. The table includes more than 150,000 clones, around 89% detected once. The sample here was peripheral blood, taken on day 0 of AZD1222 vaccination. The receptors derive from an adult in good health.

V usage is TRBV6-5 and J usage is TRBJ2-7, with TRBD1 as a possible D gene (6 bases). Trimming took off 2 bases at V and 5 bases at J, with 16 bases between the two ends. The CDR3 contains 15 residues. Germline values: CDR1 MNHEY, CDR2 SVGAGI. The CDR3: CASSYPQAGANEQYF. The DNA of the CDR3 is TGTGCCAGCAGTTACCCCCAAGCAGGGGCTAACGAGCAGTACTTC.

This clone has only one observation. As DNA, the CDR3 is TGTGCCTCGGGTGGACAAGCCAATAACGAGCAGTACTTC. Its translation: CASGGQANNEQYF. The V and J genes are TRBV30 and TRBJ2-7, with a weak D call TRBD1 (5 bases). Per the germline V gene, CDR1 is GTSNPN and CDR2 is SVGIG (reference sequence). This CDR3 is 13 amino acids long. Trimming left V 7 bases short and J 5 bases short, with 18 bases between.

This chain connects TRBV18 to TRBJ2-2, with 8 bases aligning to TRBD1. With V trimmed by 3 bases and J by 0 bases, 3 bases remained unmatched. Germline values: CDR1 KGHSH, CDR2 LQKENI. CDR3 length equals 16 residues. CDR3 in DNA: TGTGCCAGCTCACCGGACAGGGCGCCGAACACCGGGGAGCTGTTTTTT. It translates to CASSPDRAPNTGELFF.

The CDR3 DNA sequence: TGTGCCTGGAGTGTTGATCGTACAGAGCAGTATTTT. The encoded protein is CAWSVDRTEQYF. The chain couples TRBV30 to TRBJ2-3; D not certain. Germline lookup yields CDR1 GTSNPN and CDR2 SVGIG (reference sequence). This CDR3 contains 12 residues. V was shortened by 0 bases and J by 11 bases, with 12 bases between the two germline ends.

J is TRBJ1-3 and V is TRBV10-3; TRBD1 might be the D (5 bases). CDR3 size: 15 residues. CDR1 and CDR2 (germline): ENHRY, SYGVKD. V was cut by 6 bases and J by 0 bases, with 12 bases left in between. The CDR3 DNA is TGTGCCATCAGGAAGGACACGCTCTCTGGAAACACCATATATTTT. It yields the protein CAIRKDTLSGNTIYF.

The chain uses TRBV5-4 and TRBJ2-5, with 11 bases lining up with TRBD2. Germline CDR1 and CDR2: SGHNT and YYREEE (reference sequence). Germline trimming cut 0 bases from V and 5 bases from J; bases unmatched to any gene: 6. CDR3 length equals 16 residues. The CDR3 region is CASSLDSGRAYETQYF. CDR3 nucleotide sequence: TGTGCCAGCAGCTTGGATAGCGGGAGGGCCTATGAGACCCAGTACTTC.

The gene calls are TRBV6-1 and TRBJ1-4; D ambiguous. Germline lookup yields CDR1 MNHNS and CDR2 SASEGT. With 2 bases removed from V and 0 bases from J, the gap between germline ends came to 4 bases. The CDR3 totals 14 residues. The CDR3, as DNA: TGTGCCAGCAGTGAACAGCCAACTAATGAAAAACTGTTTTTT. Translated, it gives CASSEQPTNEKLFF.

A word on this clone: The same CDR3 arises from other DNA sequences in this sample as well. The chain recombines TRBV2 with TRBJ1-5; no firm D call. Trimming removed 6 bases at V and 2 bases at J, with 8 bases between. Per germline, CDR1 SNHLY and CDR2 FYNNEI. The CDR3 spans 13 residues. CDR3 in DNA: TGTGCCAGCAGAGGCCAGGGCAATCAGCCCCAGCATTTT. Translated: CASRGQGNQPQHF.

J is TRBJ1-3 and V is TRBV6-1; D might be TRBD1 (5 bases). The CDR3 loop spans 17 amino acids. V was clipped by 0 bases and J by 7 bases, with 19 bases between them. CDR1 MNHNS and CDR2 SASEGT come from the germline V gene. CDR3 bases: TGTGCCAGCAGTGAAGCGCCGGGAGGGGACGCGGGGAACACCATATATTTT. It encodes CASSEAPGGDAGNTIYF.

The rearrangement links TRBV7-2 to TRBJ2-3; D remains unclear. Germline V gene sequence: CDR1 SGHTA, CDR2 FQGNSA. CDR3 size: 13 residues. V lost 6 bases to trimming and J lost 1 base, with 8 bases between them. The CDR3 bases are TGTGCCAGCAGACCAGACGGCACAGATACGCAGTATTTT. Its translation is CASRPDGTDTQYF.

The table lists this clone with a few counts. The genes are TRBV6-5 and TRBJ1-6, with TRBD1 matching 7 bases. J was trimmed by 10 bases and V by 10 bases; bases with no gene match: 13. The CDR3 is 14 residues long. Germline V lookup: CDR1 MNHEY, CDR2 SVGAGI. Here the CDR3 reads CATREDRSVSPLHF. The CDR3 bases are TGTGCCACCAGAGAGGACAGGAGCGTCTCACCCCTCCACTTT.

This clone was detected only once. The rearrangement links TRBV6-4 to TRBJ1-4; 8 positions agree with TRBD1. V was pared by 4 bases and J by 7 bases, with 14 bases of the junction left unmatched. The CDR3 has 17 amino acids. CDR1 and CDR2 (germline): MRHNA, SNTAGT. CDR3 amino acids: CASSAYGRTGSTEKLFF. For the CDR3, the DNA is TGTGCCAGCAGTGCCTACGGAAGGACAGGGTCCACTGAAAAACTGTTTTTT.

In this sample, this clone turned up once. As DNA, the CDR3 is TGCGCCAGCAGCTCGTCTCACGGCAACTATGGCTACACCTTC. Its translation: CASSSSHGNYGYTF. This chain links TRBV5-1 with TRBJ1-2, with D uncertain. CDR1 and CDR2 (germline): SGHRS, YFSETQ. V lost 3 bases, J lost 2 bases, and 11 bases lay in between. CDR3 length: 14 amino acids.